In this sample, the clone carrying this TCR beta chain turned up a few times. TCRdb called the RACE reads again in MiXCR, with one record for every CDR3 protein. The sample carries about 80,000 distinct CDR3 sequences, 9.5% to 13% recorded once. The sample is drawn from a study of human T cells and chemical hapten exposure. The germline V gene encodes CDR1 ENHRY and CDR2 SYGVKD. This CDR3 region has 12 residues. V lost 11 bases and J lost 8; bases outside the gene matches: 8. Time point reported: patch test 2, 6 weeks after DPC sensitization. Regarding treatment: therapeutic diphenylcyclopropenone sensitization with weekly scalp DPC.

V is TRBV10-3 and J is TRBJ1-2; 10 nucleotides align to TRBD1. The TCR originated in a man between 18 and 35 years old with alopecia areata. Some clones in this sample may be carry-over from other donors' samples. Sequenced material: whole blood, taken in connection with sensitization to the hapten diphenylcyclopropenone (DPC). The DNA for the CDR3 is TGTGCCCTATCCGGGACAGGGGACGGCTACACCTTC. The encoded protein is CALSGTGDGYTF.